One and the same sample provided the 9 T cell receptor beta chains below, sequenced in a study of response to subunit inactivated influenza vaccine. TCRdb reprocessed the RT-PCR reads with MiXCR, giving one entry per CDR3 protein. The profile shows roughly 190,000 distinct CDR3 sequences, approximately 12% of them singletons. This sample also belongs to another study, concerning T cells expressing NK-cell markers. That paper states: UMI-tagged 5'RACE template switching yielded the TCR beta cDNA.

The material was CD8+ T cells sorted from PBMCs, obtained about 11 days after vaccination. These receptors were taken from a man in his fifties or sixties who received an inactivated influenza vaccine.

A few counts support this clonotype. The V call is TRBV15, the J call TRBJ2-5; 7 bases map to TRBD2. J lost 2 bases, V lost 0 bases, and 3 bases had no gene match. The germline CDR1 and CDR2 sequences are LNHNV and YYDKDF (reference sequence). The CDR3 length is 15 residues. CDR3 nucleotide sequence: TGTGCCACCAGCAGAGAGGGGAGGGTACAAGAGACCCAGTACTTC. It codes for CATSREGRVQETQYF. The whole variable domain, remainder taken from reference TRBV15 and TRBJ2-5, is DAMVIQNPRYQVTQFGKPVTLSCSQTLNHNVMYWYQQKSSQAPKLLFHYYDKDFNNEADTPDNFQSRRPNTSFCFLDIRSPGLGDTAMYLCATSREGRVQETQYFGPGTRLLVL.

The chain carries TRBV10-3 and TRBJ2-2; the match to TRBD2 covers 7 bases. Germline loops: CDR1 ENHRY, CDR2 SYGVKD. The length of the CDR3 is 18 residues. With V trimmed by 5 bases and J by 2 bases, 14 bases remained unmatched. The CDR3 loop is CAISNLTGRAVNTGELFF. In DNA form, the CDR3 reads TGTGCCATCAGTAACCTTACTGGGAGGGCTGTTAACACCGGGGAGCTGTTTTTT.

This clonotype was observed a handful of times. The gene calls are TRBV12-3 or TRBV12-4 and TRBJ1-5, with D possibly TRBD1 on 6 matching bases. Between the trimmed V and J ends, which lost 7 bases and 11 bases, there was a span of 15 bases. The CDR3 extends over 12 amino acids. DNA of the CDR3: TGTGCCAGCACCCTCTTAGGGGGGACCCAGCATTTT. This sequence encodes CASTLLGGTQHF.

Many counts were recorded for this clonotype. The chain links TRBV4-2 to TRBJ2-2, with 8 positions matching TRBD1. From germline, CDR1 is LGHNA and CDR2 YNFKEQ. The CDR3 consists of 16 residues. The ends lost 3 bases at V and 7 bases at J; junction bases unmatched: 10. CDR3 DNA: TGTGCCAGCAGCCAGGCCCGAGGACAGGGCTTCGGGGAGCTGTTTTTT. Translated: CASSQARGQGFGELFF.

This clonotype has more than one count but fewer than ten. The chain uses TRBV7-9 and TRBJ1-4; D gene unclear. Germline CDR1 SEHNR, CDR2 FQNEAQ (reference sequence). The CDR3 sequence is 15 residues long. V was clipped by 6 bases and J by 1 base, with 12 bases between them. CDR3 loop: CASSFLGQTNEKLFF. As DNA, the CDR3 is TGTGCCAGCAGTTTTTTAGGCCAAACTAATGAAAAACTGTTTTTT.

This clonotype was counted once. No conserved phenylalanine or tryptophan ends this CDR3, so it is likely a read error. The gene calls are TRBV12-3 or TRBV12-4 and TRBJ2-5; 8 nucleotides align to TRBD1. Trimming at V came to 3 bases and at J to 3 bases, leaving 9 bases not matched to a gene. CDR3 length: 16 amino acids. The CDR3 here is CASSLGDRGPKETQYV. CDR3 nucleotide sequence: TGTGCCAGCAGTTTGGGAGACAGGGGACCAAAAGAGACCCAGTACGTC.

The rearrangement joins TRBV4-2 to TRBJ2-1, with D hard to call. Germline V gene sequence: CDR1 LGHNA, CDR2 YNFKEQ. CDR3 length equals 15 residues. V lost 4 bases, J lost 0 bases, and 10 bases lay in between. In DNA form, the CDR3 reads TGTGCCAGCAGCCCGACCTCCTCCTCCTACAATGAGCAGTTCTTC. Protein product: CASSPTSSSYNEQFF.

The chain employs TRBV12-3 or TRBV12-4 and TRBJ1-2; D gene ambiguous. The CDR3 spans 14 residues. Trimming removed 4 bases at V and 5 bases at J, with 14 bases between. In DNA, the CDR3 is TGTGCCAGCAGTTCCCAGACGGAGGTTTATGGCTACACCTTC. Residues: CASSSQTEVYGYTF.

In this sample, this clonotype turned up many times. This chain uses TRBV4-3 with TRBJ2-1; tentative D call: TRBD1 (5 bases). Trimming removed 1 base from V and 1 base from J, with 11 bases in between. CDR1 and CDR2 (germline): LGHNA, YSLEER. The CDR3 runs 16 residues. The DNA for the CDR3 is TGCGCCAGCAGCCAAGCTTGGACACAATCCTACAATGAGCAGTTCTTC. This encodes CASSQAWTQSYNEQFF.